The clone carrying this T cell receptor (beta chain) was detected a few times. As yet, its antigen is unknown. The data originate from a study of blood T cells in healthy people across ages. The study's findings and limits: The CMV status of each donor remained undetermined, and this could have confounded shifts in expanded clonotypes. Naive T cell percentage showed a strong correlation with TCR beta diversity.

Each donor was a healthy Caucasian individual from Russia, aged roughly 6 to 100. Primed by a sample-barcoded 5' primer and a J-beta primer mix, a second PCR proceeded for about 7 to 11 cycles. A minimum of 2.5 million CDR3-containing paired-end reads was obtained for each sample. Using its own MiXCR run on the 5' RACE reads, TCRdb lists one record per CDR3 protein. The sample includes hundreds of thousands of distinct CDR3 sequences, approximately 50% of them seen just once. The sample was blood. The TCR originated in a man aged 60-69 years in good health.

CDR3 sequence (DNA): TGTGCCAGCAGCGAACAGTCGACAGGACAAGAGACCCAGTACTTC. Translating gives CASSEQSTGQETQYF. The chain is built from TRBV7-7 and TRBJ2-5, with D possibly matching TRBD1 (6 bases). The V end was cut by 5 bases, the J end by 2 bases, with 15 bases between. Germline CDR1 SSHAT, CDR2 FNYEAQ (reference sequence). This CDR3 region has 15 residues.